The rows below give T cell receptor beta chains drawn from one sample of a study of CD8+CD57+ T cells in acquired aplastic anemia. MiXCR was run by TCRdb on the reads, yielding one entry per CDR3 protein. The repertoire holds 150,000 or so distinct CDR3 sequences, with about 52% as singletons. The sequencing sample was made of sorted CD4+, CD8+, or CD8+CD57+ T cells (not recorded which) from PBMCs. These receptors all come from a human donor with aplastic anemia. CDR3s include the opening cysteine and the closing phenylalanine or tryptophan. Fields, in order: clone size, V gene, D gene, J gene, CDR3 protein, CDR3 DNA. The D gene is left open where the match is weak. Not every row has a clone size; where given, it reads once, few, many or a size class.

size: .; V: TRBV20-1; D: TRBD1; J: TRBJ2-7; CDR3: CSAVNRDRLMDQYF; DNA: TGCAGTGCAGTTAACCGGGACAGACTAATGGACCAGTACTTC
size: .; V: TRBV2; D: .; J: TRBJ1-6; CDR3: CASIPGLSRSPLHF; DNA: TGTGCCAGCATCCCGGGCCTGAGTCGGTCACCCCTCCACTTT
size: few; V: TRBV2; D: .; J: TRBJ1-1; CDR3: CASRADSLNTEAFF; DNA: TGTGCCAGCAGAGCTGACAGTCTGAACACTGAAGCTTTCTTT
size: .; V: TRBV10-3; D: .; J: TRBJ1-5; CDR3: CAISVGASNQPQHF; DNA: TGTGCCATCAGTGTGGGGGCAAGCAATCAGCCCCAGCATTTT
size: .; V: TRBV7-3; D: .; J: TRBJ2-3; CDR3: CASSLMITDTQYF; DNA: TGTGCCAGCAGCTTAATGATCACCGATACGCAGTATTTT
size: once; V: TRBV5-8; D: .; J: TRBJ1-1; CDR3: CASSRDDTRNTEAFF; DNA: TGTGCCAGCAGCAGGGATGACACAAGGAACACTGAAGCTTTCTTT
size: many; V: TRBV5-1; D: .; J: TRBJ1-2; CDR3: CASQPEQGSYGYTF; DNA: TGCGCCAGCCAACCCGAACAGGGAAGCTATGGCTACACCTTC
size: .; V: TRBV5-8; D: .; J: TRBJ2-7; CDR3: CASSLHPSGTYEQYF; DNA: TGTGCCAGCAGCTTACACCCATCTGGGACCTACGAGCAGTACTTC
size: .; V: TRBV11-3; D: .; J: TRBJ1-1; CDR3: CASGRGSEAFF; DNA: TGCGCCAGCGGTAGGGGTAGTGAAGCTTTCTTT
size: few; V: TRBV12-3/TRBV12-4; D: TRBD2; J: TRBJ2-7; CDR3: CASSLLAGASEQYF; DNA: TGTGCCAGCAGTTTACTAGCGGGAGCCTCCGAGCAGTACTTC
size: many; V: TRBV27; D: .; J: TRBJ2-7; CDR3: CASSLDAGKYEQYF; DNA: TGTGCCAGCAGTTTAGACGCAGGAAAGTACGAGCAGTACTTC
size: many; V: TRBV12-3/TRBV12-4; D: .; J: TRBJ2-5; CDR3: CASSLGTFGETQYF; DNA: TGTGCCAGCAGTTTAGGGACGTTCGGGGAGACCCAGTACTTC
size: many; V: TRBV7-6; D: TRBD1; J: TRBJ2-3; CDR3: CASSLRSTGGETDTQYF; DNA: TGTGCCAGCAGCTTGAGGTCTACAGGGGGCGAAACAGATACGCAGTATTTT
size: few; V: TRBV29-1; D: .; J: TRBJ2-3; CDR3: CSVGNLRGREDTQYF; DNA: TGCAGCGTTGGGAATCTCAGGGGCCGGGAAGATACGCAGTATTTT
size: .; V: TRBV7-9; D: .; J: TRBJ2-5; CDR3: CASSLGTGPHQETQYF; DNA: TGTGCCAGCAGCTTAGGCACGGGGCCCCACCAAGAGACCCAGTACTTC
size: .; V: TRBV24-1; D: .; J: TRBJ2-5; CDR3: CATSGHQKGYQETQYF; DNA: TGTGCCACCAGTGGCCACCAAAAGGGGTACCAAGAGACCCAGTACTTC
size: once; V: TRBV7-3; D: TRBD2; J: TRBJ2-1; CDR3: CASSYGGGGRSNEQFF; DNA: TGTGCCAGCAGCTACGGGGGTGGCGGGAGATCGAATGAGCAGTTCTTC
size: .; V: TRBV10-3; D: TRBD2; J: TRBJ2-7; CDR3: CAITGTSGADTQYF; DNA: TGTGCCATCACCGGGACTAGCGGCGCGGATACGCAGTACTTC
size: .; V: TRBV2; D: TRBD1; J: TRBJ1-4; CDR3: CASSYRGRGEKLFF; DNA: TGTGCCAGCAGTTACAGGGGGCGCGGTGAAAAACTGTTTTTT
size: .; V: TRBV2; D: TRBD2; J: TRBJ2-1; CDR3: CASSESSGGSIEQFF; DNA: TGTGCCAGCAGTGAAAGTAGCGGGGGGAGTATTGAGCAGTTCTTC